The 16 T cell receptor beta chains below were found in one sample sequenced in a study of T cell repertoires in aging, cancer and after chemotherapy. The template was genomic DNA from peripheral blood, not RNA. TRB rearrangements spanning V, D and J were amplified using mixed TRB-A/B primers. TCRdb reprocessed the multiplex PCR reads via MiXCR and lists one record per CDR3 protein. The data hold roughly 2,500 distinct CDR3 sequences, with about 20% observed a single time. Material: blood. The receptors shown here come from a human donor with a blood cancer.

By share, this clonotype counts as medium-sized (0.01 to 0.1%). The rearrangement uses TRBV6-1 and TRBJ2-1; TRBD1 is a possible D gene (6 bases). Germline V lookup: CDR1 MNHNS, CDR2 SASEGT. This CDR3 contains 15 residues. Trimming stripped 5 bases from V and 2 bases from J, with 13 bases between. The CDR3 is CASSRRTATYNEQFF. Here the CDR3 DNA reads TGTGCCAGCAGTAGGAGGACAGCCACCTACAATGAGCAGTTCTTC.

About this clonotype: Without the conserved terminal phenylalanine or tryptophan, this CDR3 likely stems from a read error. Because the CDR3's place on the DNA is in doubt, the DNA is left out and the CDR3 is given as listed by TCRdb. The rearrangement links TRBV10-3 to TRBJ2-7; no DNA check was done on the table's D call, TRBD1. The CDR3 sequence runs 8 residues, both termini included. Germline V gene sequence: CDR1 ENHRY, CDR2 SYGVKD. The CDR3 sequence: CAISESGT.

This clonotype is classed as medium-sized. V usage is TRBV27 and J usage is TRBJ2-5, with unresolved D. This CDR3 has 13 amino acids. The V gene lost 3 bases and the J gene lost 9 bases, with 14 bases spanning the gap. Germline V CDR1 and CDR2: MNHEY, SMNVEV (reference sequence). The DNA of the CDR3 is TGTGCCAGCAGTTTTACCCCGGAGACGGCCCAGTACTTC. As protein: CASSFTPETAQYF.

The chain uses TRBV27 and TRBJ1-2; 12 nucleotides agree with TRBD1. CDR1 and CDR2 from the germline V gene are MNHEY and SMNVEV (reference sequence). Trimming removed 2 bases from V and 4 bases from J; junction bases left unmatched: 5. The CDR3 spans 16 residues. The CDR3 DNA reads as TGTGCCAGCAGTTTAAAGGGACAGGGGGCCAGCTATGGCTACACCTTC. This gives the protein CASSLKGQGASYGYTF.

By sample share, this clonotype is large. This sequence joins TRBV6-5 and TRBJ2-7; 12 nucleotides align to TRBD1. The CDR3 is 15 amino acids. The germline CDR1 and CDR2 sequences are MNHEY and SVGAGI. After removal of 6 bases from V and 5 bases from J, the junction contained 8 bases not matched to a gene. CDR3 DNA: TGTGCCAGCAGCCCGACCGGGACAGGGGGCGACGAGCAGTACTTC. The encoded protein is CASSPTGTGGDEQYF.

Within the sample, this clonotype is medium-sized. CDR3 region: CAWSAGTVGNTIYF. The DNA for the CDR3 is TGTGCCTGGAGTGCCGGGACTGTCGGAAACACCATATATTTT. The chain is built from TRBV30 and TRBJ1-3; perhaps TRBD1 as D (5 bases). V lost 1 base and J 4 bases, leaving 11 bases between the germline ends. This CDR3 has 14 residues. Germline CDR1 reads GTSNPN; CDR2 reads SVGIG (reference sequence). Together with reference TRBV30 and TRBJ1-3, the CDR3 gives the full variable domain: SQTIHQWPATLVQPVGSPLSLECTVEGTSNPNLYWYRQAAGRGLQLLFYSVGIGQISSEVPQNLSASRPQDRQFILSSKKLLLSDSGFYLCAWSAGTVGNTIYFGEGSWLTVV.

Note on this clonotype: A much larger clone is a single base away; this may be a read error. J is TRBJ1-1 and V is TRBV30; D possibly corresponds to TRBD1 (5 bases). Between the trimmed V and J ends, which lost 4 bases and 4 bases, there was a span of 16 bases. The CDR3 sequence is 14 residues long. Germline-derived CDR1 and CDR2 are GTSNPN and SVGIG (reference sequence). The DNA for the CDR3 is TGTGCCTGGACCCGGGACCTCAAAGGCACTGAAGCTTTCTTT. Translation: CAWTRDLKGTEAFF.

This clonotype was observed a few times. The chain links TRBV4-1 to TRBJ2-5, with 8 positions matching TRBD2. The V and J ends lost 2 bases and 5 bases, in that order; junction bases with no gene match: 4. Germline V gene sequence: CDR1 MGHRA, CDR2 YSYEKL. The CDR3 loop spans 14 amino acids. CDR3 protein: CASSQTTSVETQYF. The CDR3 DNA is TGCGCCAGCAGCCAAACGACTAGCGTGGAGACCCAGTACTTC.

This clonotype was counted a single time. This clone may be a read error of a much larger clone one base away. This chain uses TRBV20-1 with TRBJ2-1; 8 bases fit TRBD2. CDR3 length: 15 residues. Germline V gene sequence: CDR1 DFQATT, CDR2 SNEGSKA (reference sequence). The CDR3 DNA reads as TGCAGTGCACCGAGACTAGCGAGGGGCAACAATAAGCAGTTCTTC. Translating it yields CSAPRLARGNNKQFF.

Within the sample, this clonotype is medium-sized (0.01 to 0.1%). CDR3 DNA: TGTGCCAGCAGTTACGGGGGGAACTATGGCTACACCTTC. Amino acids: CASSYGGNYGYTF. The chain combines TRBV6-5 with TRBJ1-2; TRBD1 is a possible D gene (5 bases). CDR1 and CDR2 from the germline V gene are MNHEY and SVGAGI. The length of the CDR3 is 13 residues. Between the trimmed V and J ends, which lost 2 bases and 2 bases, there was a span of 6 bases.

This sequence joins TRBV20-1 and TRBJ2-7, with unresolved D. The CDR3 spans 9 residues. Trimming pared 3 bases from V and 5 bases from J, leaving 2 bases between. Germline CDR1 reads DFQATT; CDR2 reads SNEGSKA (reference sequence). In nucleotides, the CDR3 is TGCAGTGCTAGTCACGAGCAGTACGTC. Protein sequence: CSASHEQYV.

This clonotype qualifies as medium-sized. The chain has TRBV27 and TRBJ2-5, with 13 bases aligning to TRBD2. Germline CDR1 MNHEY, CDR2 SMNVEV (reference sequence). This CDR3 contains 15 residues. Losses at the gene ends were 7 bases for V and 2 bases for J; bases not matched to a gene: 4. The chain's CDR3 is CASIGTSGNQETQYF. CDR3 sequence (DNA): TGTGCCAGCATAGGGACTAGCGGGAATCAAGAGACCCAGTACTTC.

V is TRBV12-3 or TRBV12-4 and J is TRBJ1-1; TRBD1 agrees at 8 bases. The CDR3 loop spans 14 amino acids. V dropped 6 bases and J dropped 3; count of bases not matched to a gene: 6. The CDR3 DNA follows: TGTGCCAGCAGGCGCCGACAGGGGTACACTGAAGCTTTCTTT. As protein: CASRRRQGYTEAFF.

This clonotype is judged medium-sized (0.01 to 0.1%). The chain links TRBV6-2 or TRBV6-3 to TRBJ2-5, with TRBD2 identical over 13 bases. Germline CDR1 and CDR2: MNHEY and SVGEGT. This CDR3 region has 15 residues. Trimming at V came to 5 bases and at J to 3 bases, leaving 3 bases not matched to a gene. In DNA, the CDR3 is TGTGCCAGCAGTACTGGACTAGCGGGGGAAGAGACCCAGTACTTC. It is translated as CASSTGLAGEETQYF.

This clonotype is judged medium-sized. The chain couples TRBV30 to TRBJ1-6; 9 bases fit TRBD1. The CDR3 length is 17 residues. In germline, CDR1 is GTSNPN, CDR2 SVGIG (reference sequence). J lost 1 base, V lost 1 base, and 5 bases had no gene match. CDR3 DNA sequence: TGTGCCTGGAGTGGGGACAGGGTGAGTTCCTATAATTCACCCCTCCACTTT. It is translated as CAWSGDRVSSYNSPLHF.

This chain links TRBV2 with TRBJ2-1; tentative D call: TRBD2 (6 bases). V was clipped by 9 bases and J by 7 bases, with 10 bases between them. CDR1 is SNHLY, CDR2 FYNNEI, per germline. The length of the CDR3 is 11 residues. CDR3 amino acids: CARGRGNEQFF. The CDR3 nucleotides read TGTGCCAGGGGCCGGGGGAATGAGCAGTTCTTC.